The sequence of this T cell receptor (beta chain) was determined in a study of identical twins (dated by TCRdb to between 2015 and 2016). As for the study more broadly: To test whether fetal clonotypes persist, this study deep-sequenced TCR alpha and beta repertoires from monozygotic twins, from unrelated adults of various ages, and from cord blood. To rule out contamination, replicate twin experiments were performed at different times with different library preparation protocols. The paper as a whole reports these results and caveats: Conclusions relied on cross-sectional statistical analysis, since the same donors could not be followed over many years. Fewer insertions were carried by abundant cord blood beta clonotypes; a weaker similar trend was observed in young adult naive repertoires, while no such trend was observed in memory repertoires. In beta out-of-frame sequences, excess twin sharing was weaker, because having fewer shared sequences lowered the signal-to-noise ratio. In monozygotic twins, out-of-frame TCR alpha sharing was systematically underestimated by recombination models, although the models agreed with sharing between unrelated individuals. Invariant T cells such as MAIT and iNKT could partly confound zero-insertion analyses, though diverse VJ usage argued against this for most clonotypes. Compared with coincidental sharing between unrelated individuals, an excess of low generation-probability sequences was observed among out-of-frame TCR alpha sequences shared between twins.

This clonotype occurred a few times. There is no known antigen for this receptor. Base quality data are lacking; no much larger clone is found one base away. Library preparation employed 5' RACE. The sequencer was an Illumina HiSeq 2000. Template switching introduced a universal primer binding site; the final cDNA contained a unique molecular identifier, enabling accurate counting of TCR cDNA molecules. Specific primers in the conserved constant-segment region were used to synthesize first-strand cDNA for TCR alpha and beta chains. To control for contamination, each cDNA library was double barcoded with a SMART-Mk sample barcode plus Illumina barcodes. TruSeq adapter sequences along with Illumina sample barcodes were introduced in two successive PCR steps. The Illumina HiSeq platform was used with custom primers to sequence TCR alpha and beta cDNA libraries. The paper's processing steps were these. Raw reads were processed with MiGEC to extract unique molecular identifiers, and MiXCR was used to determine CDR3 positions. Recombination models were inferred per individual with the repgenHMM and IGoR tools using an EM algorithm. Shared clonotypes were analyzed with the tcR package in R, and sharing was normalized by the product of cloneset sizes. To study raw recombination free of thymic and clonal selection effects, out-of-frame nonproductive sequences were analyzed. TCRdb reprocessed the public reads (quality trimming at Q25 with fastp, clone calling with MiXCR) and kept in-frame beta chains. Entries that share a CDR3 protein sequence are merged under the most common genes and DNA. TCRdb, rather than the study authors, made the V and J calls. In this sample the table shows about 520,000 distinct CDR3 sequences, roughly a fifth of which occur a single time. About 0.91% of the sample rests with the top ten.

Reading the germline V gene gives CDR1 SQVTM and CDR2 ANQGSEA. Trimming takes 4 bases from V and 6 bases from J, and the germline ends sit 9 bases apart. The CDR3, cysteine through phenylalanine, is 11 amino acids long. This entry keeps only the CDR3 DNA: 33 bases, framed from base 1. Every donor in the study was a healthy Caucasian. The twin cohort comprised three pairs of female monozygotic twins, all aged roughly 18 to 29 years. Positive isolation kits from Invitrogen were used to isolate the CD4+ and CD8+ T cell populations. The sample was also reused in another study, on T cells expressing NK-cell markers. The second investigation adds: Three sorted T-cell subsets (CD3+CD56+NKG2C+, CD3+CD56+NKG2C- and CD3+CD56-NKG2C+) from fewer than 10 donors had their TCR beta-chain repertoires profiled. Of the eight sequenced donors, seven were found to be HCMV-seropositive and one was found to be HCMV-seronegative. In several experiments an anti-gammadeltaTCR antibody was added to restrict sorting to alphabetaTCR-expressing T cells. For 5 or 6 donors, the dominant CD3+CD56+NKG2C+ clonotypes were among the top 10 CD8+ clonotypes and accounted for about 1.0-7.0% of CD8+ T cells. Those dominant clonotypes were again the most abundant among CD3+CD56-NKG2C+ cells in several donors, at about 25-60.1%. Whether the expanded NKG2C-expressing T cell clones were specific for HCMV antigens was left unclear. The eight sequenced donors were randomly selected healthy volunteers, three men and five women. HCMV serostatus was determined by detecting HCMV-specific IgG in serum with a commercial ELISA kit. MIGEC handled demultiplexing of the reads and grouping by UMI, while MiTCR was used to assemble and quantify clonotypes. To exclude erroneous sequences, only TCR cDNA sequences supported by at least two reads were retained. The tcR package was used for downstream repertoire analysis, and clonotypes were matched across fractions by CDR3 nucleotide sequence plus V segment. VDJmatch was used to annotate antigen specificity against VDJdb, with one amino acid substitution allowed in CDR3.

Sequenced input: CD4+ T cells sorted from blood. This TCR derives from a woman younger than 30 in good health. The chain uses TRBV29-1 and TRBJ1-1, with the D gene not clear enough to name. The encoded CDR3 is CSVVSSAEAFF. The base sequence is TGCAGCGTTGTGTCTTCGGCTGAAGCTTTCTTT.